This section outlines one T cell receptor beta chain sequence together with its context. This record comes from a study of blood T cell repertoires in COVID-19. Study-wide context: PBMCs, B-cell-depleted T cells, or T cells were the source of the cDNA or gDNA that made up the material.

Participants reported their clinical history, and cohort assignment relied on those reports. Germline V gives CDR1 SGHRS, CDR2 YFSETQ. V lost 0 bases and J 2 bases, leaving 9 bases between the germline ends. The CDR3 covers 14 residues. Sequencing used immunoSEQ multiplex PCR; TCRdb keeps in-frame clones, though not all of them. The repertoire holds some 250,000 clones, with roughly 91% as singletons. The chain combines TRBV5-1 with TRBJ2-7; D is perhaps TRBD2 (6 bases). The sequence was obtained from a man aged 40-49 years who had recovered from COVID-19. Source material: PBMCs or T cells enriched from blood (not recorded which). CDR3 in amino acids: CASSLGGVTYEQYF. DNA of the CDR3: TGCGCCAGCAGCTTGGGGGGGGTCACCTACGAGCAGTACTTC.